The 26 T cell receptor beta chains below all came from one sample that was sequenced in a study of shared clonotypes between healthy human individuals. The method was immunoSEQ multiplex PCR; TCRdb's version includes in-frame clones alone and lacks a portion of them. The table includes about half a million clones, 81% detected once. The sequencing sample was made of PBMCs. Receptors were obtained from a middle-aged woman in good health. Some clones in this sample may be carry-over from other donors' samples.

This clone appeared many times. This sequence joins TRBV27 and TRBJ2-3; D possibly corresponds to TRBD1 (5 bases). The CDR3 consists of 13 residues. Germline V gene sequence: CDR1 MNHEY, CDR2 SMNVEV (reference sequence). Between the trimmed V and J ends, which lost 5 bases and 5 bases, there was a span of 11 bases. CDR3 DNA: TGTGCCAGCAGTACCAGGGAAGGAGATACGCAGTATTTT. Translated: CASSTREGDTQYF.

The chain couples TRBV30 to TRBJ2-5; possible D gene TRBD2, 5 bases. The germline V gene has CDR1 GTSNPN and CDR2 SVGIG (reference sequence). The ends were cut back, 4 bases at V and 1 base at J, with 13 bases in the middle. CDR3 size: 14 residues. The CDR3 loop reads CAWNREMGQETQYF. CDR3 coding DNA: TGTGCCTGGAATAGGGAGATGGGCCAAGAGACCCAGTACTTC.

This chain links TRBV11-2 with TRBJ1-4, with 7 bases fitting TRBD1. The J segment lost 0 bases and the V segment lost 6 bases, leaving 4 bases of the junction unmatched. This CDR3 is built from 15 residues. CDR1 and CDR2 (germline): SGHAT, FQNNGV. Here the CDR3 reads CASRRTGSTNEKLFF. Here the CDR3 DNA reads TGTGCCAGCAGGCGGACAGGATCAACTAATGAAAAACTGTTTTTT. Complete variable domain (other parts from reference TRBV11-2 and TRBJ1-4): EAGVAQSPRYKIIEKRQSVAFWCNPISGHATLYWYQQILGQGPKLLIQFQNNGVVDDSQLPKDRFSAERLKGVDSTLKIQPAKLEDSAVYLCASRRTGSTNEKLFFGSGTQLSVL.

The rearrangement links TRBV27 to TRBJ1-5; D unclear. CDR1 and CDR2 from the germline V gene are MNHEY and SMNVEV (reference sequence). Trimming left V 2 bases short and J 3 bases short, with 8 bases between. The CDR3 totals 14 residues. CDR3 amino acids: CASSLERHNQPQHF. The DNA for the CDR3 is TGTGCCAGCAGTTTAGAAAGACACAATCAGCCCCAGCATTTT.

On this clone itself: This probably arose from a read error, given a far larger clone one base away. The chain recombines TRBV25-1 with TRBJ2-2; D perhaps matches TRBD1 (5 bases). CDR1 is MGHDK and CDR2 is SYGVNS in the germline V gene. V lost 3 bases, J lost 9 bases, and 20 bases lay in between. The CDR3 runs to 16 residues. The CDR3 sequence: CASSDLSGHNAWELFF. The CDR3 DNA reads TGTGCCAGCAGTGATTTATCAGGACATAACGCCTGGGAGCTGTTTTTT. Full variable domain (rest looked up from reference TRBV25-1 and TRBJ2-2): EADIYQTPRYLVIGTGKKITLECSQTMGHDKMYWYQQDPGMELHLIHYSYGVNSTEKGDLSSESTVSRIRTEHFPLTLESARPSHTSQYLCASSDLSGHNAWELFFGEGSRLTVL.

The chain combines TRBV6-6 with TRBJ2-5, with 8 bases aligning to TRBD1. Germline CDR1 MNHNY, CDR2 SVGAGI (reference sequence). This CDR3 region has 15 residues. V trimming: 4 bases; J trimming: 5 bases; junction bases outside the gene matches: 9. The CDR3 DNA follows: TGTGCCAGCAGTTCCTCCACAGGGGGGTACGAGACCCAGTACTTC. Translation: CASSSSTGGYETQYF.

The chain uses TRBV28 and TRBJ2-7; TRBD1 matches at 7 bases. The CDR3 covers 15 residues. The junction had 8 bases not matched to a gene; V was cut back by 4 bases and J by 2 bases. The germline V gene has CDR1 MDHEN and CDR2 SYDVKM. CDR3 in DNA: TGTGCCAGCAGTTCCCCGGGACAGACACCCTACGAGCAGTACTTC. Translated: CASSSPGQTPYEQYF.

Of note for this clone: With only one base between it and a far larger clone, this is likely a read error. The genes are TRBV7-2 and TRBJ2-2; a weak D match, TRBD2 (5 bases). CDR1 SGHTA and CDR2 FQGNSA come from the germline V gene. This CDR3 region has 16 residues. Trimming stripped 10 bases from V and 6 bases from J, with 24 bases between. The CDR3 region is CAISSTPPQRPGELFF. In DNA, the CDR3 is TGTGCCATCAGTTCCACCCCACCCCAGCGGCCCGGGGAGCTGTTTTTT.

The V call is TRBV30, the J call TRBJ1-1, with D possibly matching TRBD1 (5 bases). With 2 bases removed from V and 3 bases from J, the gap between germline ends came to 10 bases. This CDR3 spans 13 amino acids. Germline V gives CDR1 GTSNPN, CDR2 SVGIG (reference sequence). As DNA, the CDR3 is TGTGCCTGGAGTCGTTGGGGGGACACTGAAGCTTTCTTT. It translates to CAWSRWGDTEAFF. Filled out from reference TRBV30 and TRBJ1-1, the complete variable domain reads SQTIHQWPATLVQPVGSPLSLECTVEGTSNPNLYWYRQAAGRGLQLLFYSVGIGQISSEVPQNLSASRPQDRQFILSSKKLLLSDSGFYLCAWSRWGDTEAFFGQGTRLTVV.

The rearrangement links TRBV28 to TRBJ2-7, with TRBD1 identical over 8 bases. The CDR3 covers 14 residues. After removal of 5 bases from V and 2 bases from J, the junction contained 5 bases not matched to a gene. The germline gives CDR1 MDHEN, CDR2 SYDVKM. As DNA, the CDR3 is TGTGCCAGCAGTCGGACAGGGACACCCTACGAGCAGTACTTC. Translating it yields CASSRTGTPYEQYF.

V is TRBV19 and J is TRBJ1-5; D possibly corresponds to TRBD1 (5 bases). V lost 5 bases and J lost 3, with 11 bases in between. CDR1 and CDR2 from the germline V gene are LNHDA and SQIVND (reference sequence). This CDR3 contains 14 residues. The CDR3 DNA is TGTGCCAGTAGTGAGGGGCCTAACAATCAGCCCCAGCATTTT. It encodes CASSEGPNNQPQHF.

This clone was counted a single time. This chain connects TRBV7-6 to TRBJ2-7; D is perhaps TRBD1 (6 bases). The V end lost 2 bases, the J end lost 4 bases, and 15 bases lay between the germline ends. The CDR3 loop spans 15 amino acids. Germline assignment: CDR1 SGHVS and CDR2 FNYEAQ. CDR3: CASSLSPTGSYEQYF. For the CDR3, the DNA is TGTGCCAGCAGCTTATCCCCGACAGGTTCATACGAGCAGTACTTC.

The V gene is TRBV28, the J gene TRBJ2-7; the match to TRBD1 covers 9 bases. This CDR3 spans 14 amino acids. CDR1 MDHEN and CDR2 SYDVKM come from the germline V gene. The junction had 5 bases not matched to a gene; V was cut back by 1 base and J by 7 bases. The CDR3 sequence: CASSLLQGAVEQYF. CDR3 nucleotide sequence: TGTGCCAGCAGTTTATTACAGGGGGCGGTAGAGCAGTACTTC.

The rearrangement joins TRBV28 to TRBJ2-3, with D unclear. The germline gives CDR1 MDHEN, CDR2 SYDVKM. The V gene lost 6 bases and the J gene lost 1 base, with 17 bases spanning the gap. The length of the CDR3 is 16 residues. CDR3 sequence: CASRGSVLWGTDTQYF. The CDR3 DNA follows: TGTGCCAGCAGAGGTTCAGTTCTGTGGGGCACAGATACGCAGTATTTT. Based on the CDR3 plus reference TRBV28 and TRBJ2-3, the full variable domain is DVKVTQSSRYLVKRTGEKVFLECVQDMDHENMFWYRQDPGLGLRLIYFSYDVKMKEKGDIPEGYSVSREKKERFSLILESASTNQTSMYLCASRGSVLWGTDTQYFGPGTRLTVL.

About this clone itself: The junction and the germline gene differ at one end; a read error may be behind it. V and J are TRBV7-3 and TRBJ1-3; 8 bases map to TRBD1. In germline, CDR1 is SGHTA, CDR2 FQGTGA. The CDR3 length is 16 residues. The CDR3 sequence: CASSLTGTGSGNTIYF. CDR3 coding DNA: TGTGCCAGCAGCCTAACCGGGACAGGCTCTGGAAACACCATATATTTT.

Comments on this clone: The junction and the germline gene differ at one end; a read error may be behind it. In the same sample, other DNA sequences code for this CDR3. The chain is built from TRBV30 and TRBJ1-5; D unresolved. Germline V gives CDR1 GTSNPN, CDR2 SVGIG (reference sequence). This CDR3 contains 15 residues. This CDR3 is CAWSVPISGNQPQHF. The CDR3 region has the DNA TGTGCCTGGAGTGTACCCATATCGGGCAACCAGCCCCAGCATTTT.

With respect to this clone: This likely stems from a read error, as it lies one base from a far larger clone. This chain joins TRBV5-1 and TRBJ1-1; the D is unclear. The CDR3 runs to 12 residues. CDR1 SGHRS and CDR2 YFSETQ come from the germline V gene. The chain's CDR3 is CTSSLENATPFF. In nucleotides, the CDR3 is TGCACCAGCAGCTTGGAGAATGCGACTCCTTTCTTT.

This chain joins TRBV29-1 and TRBJ2-3; possibly TRBD2 for D (5 bases). The CDR3 consists of 13 residues. Germline V gives CDR1 SQVTM, CDR2 ANQGSEA. The V end lost 7 bases, the J end lost 5 bases, and 16 bases lay between the germline ends. CDR3 amino acids: CSAPLSGRDTQYF. CDR3 sequence (DNA): TGCAGCGCCCCGCTCTCGGGGAGAGATACGCAGTATTTT.

This clone occurred many times. This CDR3 is also generated by other DNA sequences in the sample. This chain joins TRBV15 and TRBJ1-5; TRBD1 is a possible D gene (6 bases). V lost 0 bases, J lost 3 bases, and 12 bases lay in between. The CDR3 has 16 residues. Germline V gives CDR1 LNHNV, CDR2 YYDKDF (reference sequence). In DNA, the CDR3 is TGTGCCACCAGCAGAGAGGGAAGACAGGTCAATCAGCCCCAGCATTTT. Its translation is CATSREGRQVNQPQHF.

A remark on this clone: This likely came from a read error, as a far larger clone is one base away. This chain links TRBV6-4 with TRBJ2-7; 8 bases fit TRBD1. The germline gives CDR1 MRHNA, CDR2 SNTAGT. V lost 6 bases and J lost 3; bases outside the gene matches: 10. The CDR3 spans 15 residues. The CDR3 sequence: CASSKTGDPDYEQYF. The CDR3 coding sequence is TGTGCCAGCAGCAAGACAGGGGACCCAGACTACGAGCAGTACTTC.

Notes on this clone: With a far larger clone one base away, a read error is the likely cause. The rearrangement uses TRBV4-1 and TRBJ2-7; unclear D gene. The CDR3 contains 14 residues. Looked up from germline, CDR1 is MGHRA and CDR2 is YSYEKL. CDR3 amino acids: CTSSLQRYSYEQYF. CDR3 nucleotides: TGCACCAGCAGCCTACAGAGGTACTCCTACGAGCAGTACTTC.

This clone was found many times. The sample contains more than one DNA sequence encoding this CDR3. The J gene is TRBJ1-2, the V gene TRBV9; TRBD1 might be the D (5 bases). Germline V gene data show CDR1 as SGDLS and CDR2 as YYNGEE. This CDR3 is built from 13 residues. The V end lost 5 bases, the J end lost 2 bases, and 10 bases lay between the germline ends. Written as DNA, the CDR3 is TGTGCCAGCAGTAGGGGAGGAAACTATGGCTACACCTTC. It translates to CASSRGGNYGYTF.

Of note for this clone: A read error may account for a junction end that differs from germline. J is TRBJ2-7 and V is TRBV28, with D perhaps TRBD1 or TRBD2 (5 bases each). The CDR3 is 18 amino acids. Germline V lookup: CDR1 MDHEN, CDR2 SYDVKM. For the CDR3, the DNA is TGTGCCAGCACCCAAGTGGGGGTGAGAACGGAAAGCTCCTACAAGCAGCACTTC. Translated: CASTQVGVRTESSYKQHF.

The chain employs TRBV5-5 and TRBJ2-3; D possibly matches TRBD1 or TRBD2 (5 bases each). Trimming left V 4 bases short and J 4 bases short, with 16 bases between. The CDR3 loop spans 15 amino acids. From germline, CDR1 is SGHKS and CDR2 YYEKEE (reference sequence). CDR3 residues: CASSDPGRIADTQYF. CDR3 nucleotide sequence: TGTGCCAGCAGCGATCCGGGACGGATAGCAGATACGCAGTATTTT.

A note on this clone: This sequence is one base from a far larger clone and is likely a read error. CDR3 coding DNA: TGCGCCAGCAGCCTCGGGACAGTTGCAGGGGAGCTGTTTTTT. Translated, it gives CASSLGTVAGELFF. The chain uses TRBV5-1 and TRBJ2-2; TRBD1 agrees at 7 bases. The CDR3 runs to 14 residues. With V trimmed by 4 bases and J by 8 bases, 8 bases remained unmatched. Per germline, CDR1 SGHRS and CDR2 YFSETQ.

In its sample, this clone was seen once. The V gene is TRBV6-4, the J gene TRBJ2-2; the match to TRBD1 covers 7 bases. The V and J ends lost 8 bases and 2 bases, in that order; junction bases with no gene match: 14. From germline, CDR1 is MRHNA and CDR2 SNTAGT. The CDR3 length is 17 residues. Written as DNA, the CDR3 is TGTGCCAGCGGCCCCTCGTCGGGACAGCTTAACACCGGGGAGCTGTTTTTT. Encoded protein: CASGPSSGQLNTGELFF.